The 12 T cell receptor beta chains below were found in one sample sequenced in a study of blood T cell repertoires in COVID-19. The protocol was immunoSEQ multiplex PCR, while the TCRdb copy is restricted to in-frame clones and leaves out a portion. The sample holds over 250,000 clones, approximately 85% seen once. Specimen: peripheral blood. The receptors were sampled from a woman in her 30s with acute or convalescent COVID-19.

V usage is TRBV7-2 and J usage is TRBJ2-1; TRBD2 aligns across 14 bases. Germline V gene data show CDR1 as SGHTA and CDR2 as FQGNSA. The length of the CDR3 is 16 residues. V lost 5 bases and J lost 10; bases outside the gene matches: 10. Here the CDR3 DNA reads TGTGCCAGCAGCCGCGAGGGACTAGCGGGAGCCTGGGAGCAGTTCTTC. It codes for CASSREGLAGAWEQFF.

This clone was found once. This sequence joins TRBV25-1 and TRBJ1-5, with D maybe TRBD1 (5 bases). V was trimmed by 4 bases and J by 6 bases, leaving 10 bases between them. The germline gives CDR1 MGHDK, CDR2 SYGVNS. The CDR3 totals 13 residues. The CDR3 nucleotides are TGTGCCAGCAGTGGAACAGGTGGTCAGCCCCAGCATTTT. It is translated as CASSGTGGQPQHF.

J is TRBJ2-1 and V is TRBV30, with D unclear. V gave up 1 base and J gave up 6 bases, with 7 bases separating them. The CDR3 consists of 12 residues. Germline V CDR1 and CDR2: GTSNPN, SVGIG (reference sequence). The CDR3 protein is CAWSDSLNEQFF. CDR3 DNA sequence: TGTGCCTGGAGTGATTCCCTCAATGAGCAGTTCTTC.

This chain uses TRBV6-2 or TRBV6-3 with TRBJ2-5, with 12 bases fitting TRBD2. CDR1 is MNHEY and CDR2 is SVGEGT in the germline V gene. V was clipped by 6 bases and J by 3 bases; unmatched bases: 8. The CDR3 is made up of 16 amino acids. CDR3 nucleotides: TGTGCCAGCAGCCTAACTCCTAGCGGGAGGGAAGAGACCCAGTACTTC. This encodes CASSLTPSGREETQYF.

A single count supports this clone. The chain couples TRBV11-2 to TRBJ2-7; a weak D match, TRBD1 (5 bases). The CDR3 has 13 residues. Germline CDR1 SGHAT, CDR2 FQNNGV. The V end lost 1 base, the J end lost 3 bases, and 7 bases lay between the germline ends. The DNA of the CDR3 is TGTGCCAGCAGCTTAGTCCAGGGCTACGAGCAGTACTTC. Translated, it gives CASSLVQGYEQYF.

The V call is TRBV7-2, the J call TRBJ1-2, with 8 bases identical to TRBD1. The germline V gene has CDR1 SGHTA and CDR2 FQGNSA. V gave up 2 bases and J gave up 4 bases; unmatched junction bases: 6. The CDR3 extends over 15 amino acids. CDR3 amino acids: CASSLQGARVYGYTF. In nucleotides, the CDR3 is TGTGCCAGCAGCTTACAGGGGGCGCGCGTCTATGGCTACACCTTC.

Written as DNA, the CDR3 is TGTGCCAGCTCATTAGCGGGTGGAGCCTACGAGCAGTACTTC. As protein: CASSLAGGAYEQYF. This chain uses TRBV18 with TRBJ2-7, with 7 bases fitting TRBD2. The CDR3 is 14 residues long. Losses at the gene ends were 5 bases for V and 2 bases for J; bases not matched to a gene: 6. CDR1 is KGHSH and CDR2 is LQKENI in the germline V gene.

The chain joins TRBV12-3 or TRBV12-4 to TRBJ2-1, with a tentative D call TRBD2 (5 bases). The V gene lost 6 bases and the J gene lost 9 bases, with 12 bases spanning the gap. The CDR3 has 12 residues. As DNA, the CDR3 is TGTGCCAGCAGAACGACGACTATTGAGCAGTTCTTC. Protein sequence: CASRTTTIEQFF.

CDR3 sequence reads: CASSQERGTEAFF. DNA for the CDR3: TGCGCCAGCAGCCAAGAAAGGGGCACTGAAGCTTTCTTT. The chain employs TRBV4-1 and TRBJ1-1; tentative D call: TRBD1 (5 bases). The V gene lost 0 bases and the J gene lost 4 bases, with 6 bases spanning the gap. This CDR3 comprises 13 residues. Germline-derived CDR1 and CDR2 are MGHRA and YSYEKL.

The chain has TRBV29-1 and TRBJ2-4, with D perhaps TRBD2 (6 bases). V was trimmed by 7 bases and J by 0 bases, leaving 10 bases between them. CDR3 length: 13 residues. Germline loops: CDR1 SQVTM, CDR2 ANQGSEA. DNA of the CDR3: TGCAGCGCTTGGGGACTAGCCAAAAACATTCAGTACTTC. Encoded protein: CSAWGLAKNIQYF.

This clone turned up a few times. In DNA, the CDR3 is TGTGCCAGTAGTATAGATGTAGGCGGTTCCTACAATGAGCAGTTCTTC. This sequence encodes CASSIDVGGSYNEQFF. The chain joins TRBV19 to TRBJ2-1; D uncertain. The germline V gene has CDR1 LNHDA and CDR2 SQIVND (reference sequence). CDR3 length equals 16 residues. Trimming cost V 0 bases and J 1 base, with 10 bases left between them.

This rearrangement joins TRBV5-8 to TRBJ2-1; tentative D call: TRBD2 (7 bases). V was cut by 4 bases and J by 8 bases, with 19 bases left in between. This CDR3 contains 15 residues. Germline lookup yields CDR1 SGHTS and CDR2 YDEGEE. The CDR3 protein is CASSRGARMADEQFF. The DNA for the CDR3 is TGTGCCAGCAGCCGGGGGGCTCGGATGGCCGATGAGCAGTTCTTC.